Here is one TCR beta chain with its context. Extraction and reverse transcription of RNA yielded cDNA as the sequencing template. Profiling relied on immunoSEQ multiplex PCR, and the TCRdb table lists in-frame clones only, not all of them. The table records about 290,000 clones, about three fifths of them present only once. The sample is drawn from a study of CD8+ T cells in alopecia areata. The V end was cut by 7 bases, the J end by 6 bases, with 22 bases between. Germline V gives CDR1 SNHLY, CDR2 FYNNEI. This CDR3 has 16 residues. Treatment denoted: oral pan-JAK inhibitor, 5-10 mg twice daily. Collected material from alopecia areata patients comprised lesional scalp punch biopsies and peripheral blood.

This clonotype was obtained from a human donor with alopecia areata. Specimen: CD4+ T cells sorted from blood, collected at week 24, from a patient treated with tofacitinib. The chain uses TRBV2 and TRBJ2-1; TRBD2 is a possible D gene (6 bases). DNA for the CDR3: TGTGCCAGCACCCGCTCCGGGACTCGGGGTACCAATGAGCAGTTCTTC. This sequence encodes CASTRSGTRGTNEQFF.